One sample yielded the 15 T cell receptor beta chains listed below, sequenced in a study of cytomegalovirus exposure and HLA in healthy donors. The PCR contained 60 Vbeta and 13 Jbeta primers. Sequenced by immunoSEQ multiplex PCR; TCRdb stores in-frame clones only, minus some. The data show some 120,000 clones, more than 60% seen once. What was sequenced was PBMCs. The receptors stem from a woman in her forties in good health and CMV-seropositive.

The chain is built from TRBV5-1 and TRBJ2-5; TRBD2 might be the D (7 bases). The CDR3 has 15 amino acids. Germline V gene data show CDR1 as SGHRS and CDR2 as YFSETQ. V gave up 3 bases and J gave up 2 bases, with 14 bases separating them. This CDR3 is CASSSAGAVQETQYF. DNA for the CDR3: TGCGCCAGCAGCTCCGCGGGGGCAGTTCAAGAGACCCAGTACTTC.

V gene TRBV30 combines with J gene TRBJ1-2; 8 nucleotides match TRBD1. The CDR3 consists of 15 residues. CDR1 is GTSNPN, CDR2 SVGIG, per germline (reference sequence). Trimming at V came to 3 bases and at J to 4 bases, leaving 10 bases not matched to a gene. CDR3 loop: CAWRPRQGISYGYTF. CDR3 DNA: TGTGCCTGGAGGCCCCGACAGGGGATCAGCTATGGCTACACCTTC.

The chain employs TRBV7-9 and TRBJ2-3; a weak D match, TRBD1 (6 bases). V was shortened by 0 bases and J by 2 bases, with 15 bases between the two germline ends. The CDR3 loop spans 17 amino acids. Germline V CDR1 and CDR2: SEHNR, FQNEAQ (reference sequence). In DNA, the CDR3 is TGTGCCAGCAGCTTAGCCCTGCACAGGGACACCACAGATACGCAGTATTTT. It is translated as CASSLALHRDTTDTQYF.

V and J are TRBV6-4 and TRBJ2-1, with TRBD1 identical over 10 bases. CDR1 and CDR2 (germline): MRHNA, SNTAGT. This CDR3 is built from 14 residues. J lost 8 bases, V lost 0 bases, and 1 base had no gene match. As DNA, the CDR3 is TGTGCCAGCAGTGACTCGACAGGGGGCGATGAGCAGTTCTTC. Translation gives CASSDSTGGDEQFF.

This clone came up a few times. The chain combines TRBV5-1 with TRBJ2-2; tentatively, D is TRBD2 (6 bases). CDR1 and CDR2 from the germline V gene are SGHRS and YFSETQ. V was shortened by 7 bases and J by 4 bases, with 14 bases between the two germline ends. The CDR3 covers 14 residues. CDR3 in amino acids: CASCLGLGTGELFF. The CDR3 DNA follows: TGCGCCAGCTGCCTGGGACTTGGCACCGGGGAGCTGTTTTTT.

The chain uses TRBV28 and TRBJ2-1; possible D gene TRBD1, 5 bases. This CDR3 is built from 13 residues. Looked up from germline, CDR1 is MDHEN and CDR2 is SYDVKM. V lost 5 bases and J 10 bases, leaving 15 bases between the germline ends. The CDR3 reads CASSDSTWREQFF. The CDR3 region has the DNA TGTGCCAGCAGTGACAGTACCTGGCGGGAGCAGTTCTTC.

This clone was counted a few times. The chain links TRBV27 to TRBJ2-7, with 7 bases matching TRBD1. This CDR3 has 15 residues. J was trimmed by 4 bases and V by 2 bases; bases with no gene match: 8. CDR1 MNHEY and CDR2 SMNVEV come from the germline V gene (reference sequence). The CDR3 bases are TGTGCCAGCAGTTTAAGGGACAGTCCTGTGTACGAGCAGTACTTC. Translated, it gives CASSLRDSPVYEQYF.

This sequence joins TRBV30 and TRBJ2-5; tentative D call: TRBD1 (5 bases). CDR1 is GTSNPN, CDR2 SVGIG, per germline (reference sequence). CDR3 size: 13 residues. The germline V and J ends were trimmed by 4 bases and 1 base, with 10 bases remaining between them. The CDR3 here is CAWMAGPQETQYF. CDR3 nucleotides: TGTGCCTGGATGGCAGGGCCCCAAGAGACCCAGTACTTC. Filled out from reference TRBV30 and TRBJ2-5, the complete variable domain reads SQTIHQWPATLVQPVGSPLSLECTVEGTSNPNLYWYRQAAGRGLQLLFYSVGIGQISSEVPQNLSASRPQDRQFILSSKKLLLSDSGFYLCAWMAGPQETQYFGPGTRLLVL.

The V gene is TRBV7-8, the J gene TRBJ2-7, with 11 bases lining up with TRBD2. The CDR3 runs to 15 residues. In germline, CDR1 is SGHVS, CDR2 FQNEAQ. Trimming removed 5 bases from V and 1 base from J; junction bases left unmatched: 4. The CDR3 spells CASSLTSGSSYEQYF. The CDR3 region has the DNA TGTGCCAGCAGCCTAACTAGCGGGAGTTCCTACGAGCAGTACTTC. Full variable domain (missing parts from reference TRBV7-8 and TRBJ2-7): GAGVSQSPRYKVAKRGQDVALRCDPISGHVSLFWYQQALGQGPEFLTYFQNEAQLDKSGLPSDRFFAERPEGSVSTLKIQRTQQEDSAVYLCASSLTSGSSYEQYFGPGTRLTVT.

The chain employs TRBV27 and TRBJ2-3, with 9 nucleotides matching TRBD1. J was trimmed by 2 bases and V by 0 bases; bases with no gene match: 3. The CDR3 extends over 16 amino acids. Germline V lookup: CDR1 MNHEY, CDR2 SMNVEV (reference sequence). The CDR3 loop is CASSLSDRGSTDTQYF. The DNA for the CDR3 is TGTGCCAGCAGTTTATCGGACAGGGGCTCCACAGATACGCAGTATTTT.

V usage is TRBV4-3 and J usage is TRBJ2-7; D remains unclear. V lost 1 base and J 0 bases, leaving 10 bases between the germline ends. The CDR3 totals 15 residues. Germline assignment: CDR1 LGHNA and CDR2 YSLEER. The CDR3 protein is CASSQVYGASYEQYF. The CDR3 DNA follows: TGCGCCAGCAGCCAAGTATACGGAGCCTCCTACGAGCAGTACTTC.

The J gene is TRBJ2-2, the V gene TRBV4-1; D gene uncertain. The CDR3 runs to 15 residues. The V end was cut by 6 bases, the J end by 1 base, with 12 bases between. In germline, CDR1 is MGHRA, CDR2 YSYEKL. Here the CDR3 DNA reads TGCGCCAGCAGACAAAGAGAGCGGAACACCGGGGAGCTGTTTTTT. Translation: CASRQRERNTGELFF.

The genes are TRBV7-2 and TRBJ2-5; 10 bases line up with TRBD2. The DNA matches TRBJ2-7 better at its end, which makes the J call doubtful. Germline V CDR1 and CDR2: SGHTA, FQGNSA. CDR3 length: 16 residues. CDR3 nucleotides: TGTGCCAGCAGCCTAAGACTAGCGGGTAACTCCTACGAGCAGTACTTC. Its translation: CASSLRLAGNSYEQYF.

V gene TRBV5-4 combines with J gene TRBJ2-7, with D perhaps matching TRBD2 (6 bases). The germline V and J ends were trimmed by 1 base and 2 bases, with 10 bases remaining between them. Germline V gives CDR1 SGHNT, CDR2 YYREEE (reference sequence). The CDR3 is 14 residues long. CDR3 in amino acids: CASSLRDSPYEQYF. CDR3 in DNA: TGTGCCAGCAGCTTGCGGGACTCCCCCTACGAGCAGTACTTC.

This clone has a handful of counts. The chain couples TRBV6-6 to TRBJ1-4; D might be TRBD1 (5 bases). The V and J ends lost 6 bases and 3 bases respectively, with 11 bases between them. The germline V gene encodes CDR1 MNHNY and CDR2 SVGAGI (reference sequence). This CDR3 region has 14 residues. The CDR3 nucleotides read TGTGCCAGCAGCTCAGGGCCCCCTAATGAAAAACTGTTTTTT. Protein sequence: CASSSGPPNEKLFF.